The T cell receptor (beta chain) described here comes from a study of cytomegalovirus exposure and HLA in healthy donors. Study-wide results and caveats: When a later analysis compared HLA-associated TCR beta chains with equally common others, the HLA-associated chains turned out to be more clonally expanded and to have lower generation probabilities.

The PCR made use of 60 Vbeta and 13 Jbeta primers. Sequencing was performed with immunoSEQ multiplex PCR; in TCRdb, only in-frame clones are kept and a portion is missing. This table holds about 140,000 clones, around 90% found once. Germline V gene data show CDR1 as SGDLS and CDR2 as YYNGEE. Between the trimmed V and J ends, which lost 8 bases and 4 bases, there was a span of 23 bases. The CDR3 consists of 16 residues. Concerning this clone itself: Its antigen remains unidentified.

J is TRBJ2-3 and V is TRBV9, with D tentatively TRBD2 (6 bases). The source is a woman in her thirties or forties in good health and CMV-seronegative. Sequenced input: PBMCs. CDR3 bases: TGTGCCAGAGACCCCTCTGGCGGGGATAGGGCAGATACGCAGTATTTT. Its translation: CARDPSGGDRADTQYF.